This passage covers 15 T cell receptor beta chains from one sample sequenced in a study of CD8 T cells in Susac syndrome. When the RNA was reverse transcribed, random hexamers were used with an input of about 0.45 to 1 ug. TCRdb re-analysed the immunoSEQ multiplex PCR reads in MiXCR, keeping a single row per CDR3 protein. Here the sample spans around 230,000 distinct CDR3 sequences, roughly 96% being singletons. The material sequenced was CD4+ T cells from PBMCs. The receptor set was obtained from a human donor with multiple sclerosis.

V and J are TRBV7-9 and TRBJ2-6, with D perhaps given as TRBD1 or TRBD2 (5 bases each). Germline V gives CDR1 SEHNR, CDR2 FQNEAQ (reference sequence). This CDR3 spans 16 amino acids. Trimming pared 1 base from V and 3 bases from J, leaving 10 bases between. As DNA, the CDR3 is TGTGCCAGCAGCTTAGTTGGGACCTTTGGGGCCAACGTCCTGACTTTC. It translates to CASSLVGTFGANVLTF.

The V call is TRBV5-1, the J call TRBJ2-1; TRBD2 agrees at 7 bases. The germline V gene has CDR1 SGHRS and CDR2 YFSETQ. V gave up 4 bases and J gave up 7 bases; unmatched junction bases: 11. The CDR3 is made up of 15 amino acids. This CDR3 is CASSSLTSIQNEQFF. The CDR3 region has the DNA TGCGCCAGCAGCAGCTTGACTAGCATTCAGAATGAGCAGTTCTTC.

This chain joins TRBV3-1 and TRBJ2-7; D tentatively reads TRBD1 or TRBD2 (5 bases each). V gave up 4 bases and J gave up 9 bases, with 13 bases separating them. The V gene's germline CDR1 is LGHDT and CDR2 YNNKEL (reference sequence). The CDR3 spans 12 residues. The CDR3 spells CASSPGTTSQYF. The CDR3 bases are TGTGCCAGCAGCCCCGGGACGACTTCGCAGTACTTC.

V and J are TRBV4-1 and TRBJ2-7; D may correspond to TRBD1 or TRBD2 (5 bases each). There are 15 residues in the CDR3. The V end lost 3 bases, the J end lost 1 base, and 13 bases lay between the germline ends. CDR1 is MGHRA and CDR2 is YSYEKL in the germline V gene. In DNA, the CDR3 is TGCGCCAGCAGCCATTCCAGGGACGGGTCCTACGAGCAGTACTTC. It yields the protein CASSHSRDGSYEQYF.

J is TRBJ2-1 and V is TRBV3-1; 10 bases are a match to TRBD1. V trimming: 6 bases; J trimming: 4 bases; junction bases outside the gene matches: 9. Germline CDR1 is LGHDT and CDR2 is YNNKEL (reference sequence). The CDR3 spans 16 residues. CDR3 in amino acids: CASRHHGTGAYNEQFF. The CDR3 nucleotides read TGTGCCAGCAGACACCACGGGACAGGGGCTTACAATGAGCAGTTCTTC.

This chain joins TRBV6-1 and TRBJ2-5, with 7 bases identical to TRBD1. CDR1 is MNHNS and CDR2 is SASEGT in the germline V gene. With V trimmed by 7 bases and J by 5 bases, 13 bases remained unmatched. CDR3 length: 15 amino acids. The CDR3 DNA is TGTGCCAGCACCCCTGGGACAGCTCCCCGGGAGACCCAGTACTTC. Translated: CASTPGTAPRETQYF.

The CDR3 loop is CASSIMTSGSLNEQFF. CDR3 DNA: TGTGCCAGCAGCATAATGACTAGCGGGAGTTTGAATGAGCAGTTCTTC. The chain employs TRBV7-2 and TRBJ2-1; 12 positions agree with TRBD2. From germline, CDR1 is SGHTA and CDR2 FQGNSA. The CDR3 is made up of 16 amino acids. The trim removed 5 bases at V and 7 bases at J, leaving 9 bases unmatched. The complete variable domain, with remaining parts taken from reference TRBV7-2 and TRBJ2-1, reads GAGVSQSPSNKVTEKGKDVELRCDPISGHTALYWYRQSLGQGLEFLIYFQGNSAPDKSGLPSDRFSAERTGGSVSTLTIQRTQQEDSAVYLCASSIMTSGSLNEQFFGPGTRLTVL.

This rearrangement joins TRBV4-1 to TRBJ2-7, with 8 positions matching TRBD1. V shed 2 bases and J 4 bases; nucleotides not matched to a gene: 7. The CDR3 consists of 15 residues. Per germline, CDR1 MGHRA and CDR2 YSYEKL. CDR3 loop: CASSQTGQVYYEQYF. The CDR3 nucleotides are TGCGCCAGCAGCCAAACGGGACAGGTTTATTACGAGCAGTACTTC.

CDR3 in DNA: TGTGCCAGCAGCCTCCGGGACAACTCCTACGAGCAGTACTTC. The encoded protein is CASSLRDNSYEQYF. The V gene is TRBV3-1, the J gene TRBJ2-7, with D maybe TRBD1 (6 bases). Between the trimmed V and J ends, which lost 4 bases and 0 bases, there was a span of 10 bases. CDR1 is LGHDT, CDR2 YNNKEL, per germline (reference sequence). CDR3 size: 14 residues.

This chain joins TRBV30 and TRBJ2-7; D is possibly TRBD1 (6 bases). Trimming removed 2 bases at V and 1 base at J, with 12 bases between. CDR1 and CDR2 from the germline V gene are GTSNPN and SVGIG (reference sequence). There are 14 residues in the CDR3. The CDR3 region is CAWSRTGFSYEQYF. The CDR3 DNA reads as TGTGCCTGGAGTCGAACAGGGTTTTCCTACGAGCAGTACTTC.

The CDR3 DNA follows: TGCAGCGGGGGGCCTAGCGGGAACCACGAGCAGTACTTC. It is translated as CSGGPSGNHEQYF. This chain joins TRBV29-1 and TRBJ2-7; 9 bases line up with TRBD2. The CDR3 covers 13 residues. CDR1 SQVTM and CDR2 ANQGSEA come from the germline V gene. V lost 7 bases to trimming and J lost 5 bases; unmatched junction nucleotides: 9.

The chain couples TRBV9 to TRBJ2-7; 9 positions match TRBD1. Losses at the gene ends were 0 bases for V and 3 bases for J; bases not matched to a gene: 4. CDR1 and CDR2 (germline): SGDLS, YYNGEE. The CDR3 totals 15 residues. The CDR3 region is CASSVAGQGHYEQYF. In DNA, the CDR3 is TGTGCCAGCAGCGTAGCAGGACAGGGGCACTACGAGCAGTACTTC.

The CDR3 sequence: CSADADSRNTEAFF. The DNA of the CDR3 is TGCAGTGCTGATGCGGACAGCCGGAACACTGAAGCTTTCTTT. This sequence joins TRBV20-1 and TRBJ1-1, with TRBD1 as a possible D gene (6 bases). V shed 5 bases and J shed 1 base, with 14 bases lying between them. The CDR3 sequence is 14 residues long. CDR1 and CDR2 from the germline V gene are DFQATT and SNEGSKA (reference sequence).

The CDR3 bases are TGCAGTTCGCCGAGGCAGGGGGGCTACACCTTC. As protein: CSSPRQGGYTF. The chain is built from TRBV20-1 and TRBJ1-2; TRBD1 is a possible D gene (6 bases). The V gene's germline CDR1 is DFQATT and CDR2 SNEGSKA (reference sequence). This CDR3 is built from 11 residues. V lost 8 bases, J lost 8 bases, and 15 bases lay in between.

The V and J genes are TRBV29-1 and TRBJ2-7, with 9 bases aligning to TRBD2. The CDR3 spans 15 residues. The V gene end was trimmed by 0 bases and the J gene end by 0 bases; junction bases not matched to a gene: 3. Germline loops: CDR1 SQVTM, CDR2 ANQGSEA. The CDR3 protein is CSVEETSGNSYEQYF. CDR3 in DNA: TGCAGCGTTGAAGAGACTAGCGGAAACTCCTACGAGCAGTACTTC.